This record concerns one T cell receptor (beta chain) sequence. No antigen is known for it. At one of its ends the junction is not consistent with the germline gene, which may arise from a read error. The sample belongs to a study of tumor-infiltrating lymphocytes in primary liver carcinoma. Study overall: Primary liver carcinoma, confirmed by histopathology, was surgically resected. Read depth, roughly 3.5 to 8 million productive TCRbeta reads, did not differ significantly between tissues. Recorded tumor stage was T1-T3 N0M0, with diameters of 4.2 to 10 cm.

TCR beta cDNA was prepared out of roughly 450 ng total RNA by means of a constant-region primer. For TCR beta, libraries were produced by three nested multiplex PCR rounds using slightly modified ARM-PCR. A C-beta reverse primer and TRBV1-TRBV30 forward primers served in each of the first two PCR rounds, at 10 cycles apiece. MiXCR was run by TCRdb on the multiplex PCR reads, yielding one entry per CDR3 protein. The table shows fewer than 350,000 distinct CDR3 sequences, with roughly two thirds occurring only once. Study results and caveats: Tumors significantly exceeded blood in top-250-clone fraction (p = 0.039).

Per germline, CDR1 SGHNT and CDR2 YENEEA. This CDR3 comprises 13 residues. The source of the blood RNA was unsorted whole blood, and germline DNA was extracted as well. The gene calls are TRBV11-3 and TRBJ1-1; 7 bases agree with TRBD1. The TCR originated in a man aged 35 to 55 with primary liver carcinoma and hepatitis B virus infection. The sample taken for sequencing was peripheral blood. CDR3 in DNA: TGTGCCAGCGGCTTTTCAGGGGGGCGTGAAGCTTTCTTT. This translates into CASGFSGGREAFF.